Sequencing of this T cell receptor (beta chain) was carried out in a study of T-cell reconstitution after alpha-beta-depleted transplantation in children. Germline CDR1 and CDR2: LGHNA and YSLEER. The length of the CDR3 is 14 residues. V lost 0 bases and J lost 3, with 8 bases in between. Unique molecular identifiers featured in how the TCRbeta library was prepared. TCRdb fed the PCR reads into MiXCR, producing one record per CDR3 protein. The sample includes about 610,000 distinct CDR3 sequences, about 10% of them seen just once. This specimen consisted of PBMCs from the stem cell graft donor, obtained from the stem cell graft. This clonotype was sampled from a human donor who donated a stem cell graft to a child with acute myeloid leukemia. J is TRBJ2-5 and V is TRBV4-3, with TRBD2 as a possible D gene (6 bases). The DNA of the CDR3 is TGCGCCAGCAGCCAAGATTCTAGCGAAGAGACCCAGTACTTC. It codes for CASSQDSSEETQYF.